The 32 T cell receptor beta chains reported below all come from one sample, sequenced in a study of neoadjuvant anti-PD-1 for oral cavity cancer. Noted time point: after neoadjuvant nivolumab, at surgical resection. Measured with immunoSEQ multiplex PCR; TCRdb has only the in-frame clones, and not every one. The sample carries more than 12,000 clones, roughly 70% recorded once. The sequences come from PBMCs, collected after nivolumab (anti-PD-1) treatment. These receptors were collected from a person aged 35-79 years with oral cavity squamous cell carcinoma.

This clone was seen only once. This chain connects TRBV27 to TRBJ2-5; 13 nucleotides align to TRBD2. Trimming at V came to 5 bases and at J to 5 bases, leaving 5 bases not matched to a gene. Germline CDR1 is MNHEY and CDR2 is SMNVEV (reference sequence). The CDR3 is 15 residues long. The CDR3 nucleotides read TGTGCCAGCAGTCTAGGACTAGCGGGAGTTGAGACCCAGTACTTC. Translation gives CASSLGLAGVETQYF.

The chain links TRBV2 to TRBJ1-5; D is uncertain. The CDR3 extends over 14 amino acids. Germline V CDR1 and CDR2: SNHLY, FYNNEI. Trimming removed 6 bases from V and 0 bases from J, with 9 bases in between. CDR3 region: CASRAFFSNQPQHF. The CDR3 DNA sequence: TGTGCCAGCAGAGCATTTTTTAGCAATCAGCCCCAGCATTTT.

As DNA, the CDR3 is TGCGCCAGCAGCTTGACAGGAACTCTGAACACTGAAGCTTTCTTT. Translated: CASSLTGTLNTEAFF. The V call is TRBV5-1, the J call TRBJ1-1; maybe TRBD1 (5 bases). The CDR3 covers 15 residues. The V end lost 1 base, the J end lost 0 bases, and 10 bases lay between the germline ends. The germline V gene encodes CDR1 SGHRS and CDR2 YFSETQ.

The gene calls are TRBV2 and TRBJ1-1; tentatively, D is TRBD1 (6 bases). With 11 bases removed from V and 2 bases from J, the gap between germline ends came to 12 bases. The germline V gene has CDR1 SNHLY and CDR2 FYNNEI. The CDR3 has 12 residues. The CDR3: CARHRENTEAFF. In nucleotides, the CDR3 is TGTGCCCGTCACAGGGAAAACACTGAAGCTTTCTTT.

This clone occurred a few times. The CDR3 sequence is CASSLGNWGNEQFF. DNA for the CDR3: TGTGCCAGCAGTTTAGGGAACTGGGGGAATGAGCAGTTCTTC. The chain joins TRBV28 to TRBJ2-1; either TRBD1 or TRBD2 may fit D (5 bases each). The CDR3 loop spans 14 amino acids. V dropped 2 bases and J dropped 7 bases, with 12 bases sitting between them. CDR1 MDHEN and CDR2 SYDVKM come from the germline V gene.

The chain is built from TRBV4-2 and TRBJ2-7; 9 bases match TRBD2. V shed 0 bases and J 4 bases; nucleotides not matched to a gene: 4. The CDR3 is 15 amino acids. CDR1 LGHNA and CDR2 YNFKEQ come from the germline V gene. The CDR3 DNA reads as TGTGCCAGCAGCCAAGATTGGGGACTAGCTTACGAGCAGTACTTC. Amino acids: CASSQDWGLAYEQYF.

A few counts support this clone. The CDR3 protein is CASSPGTGSYEQYF. CDR3 nucleotide sequence: TGTGCCAGCAGCCCCGGGACAGGGTCCTACGAGCAGTACTTC. The V gene is TRBV7-9, the J gene TRBJ2-7; 9 bases align to TRBD1. This CDR3 comprises 14 residues. From germline, CDR1 is SEHNR and CDR2 FQNEAQ (reference sequence). Unmatched junction bases numbered 3, after V lost 5 bases and J lost 1 base. The full variable domain, with the rest looked up from reference TRBV7-9 and TRBJ2-7, is DTGVSQNPRHKITKRGQNVTFRCDPISEHNRLYWYRQTLGQGPEFLTYFQNEAQLEKSRLLSDRFSAERPKGSFSTLEIQRTEQGDSAMYLCASSPGTGSYEQYFGPGTRLTVT.

This clone was seen a few times. This chain connects TRBV6-6 to TRBJ1-5, with D tentatively TRBD1 (5 bases). V dropped 8 bases and J dropped 6 bases, with 14 bases sitting between them. CDR3 length equals 13 residues. In germline, CDR1 is MNHNY, CDR2 SVGAGI (reference sequence). In DNA form, the CDR3 reads TGTGCCAGCGGCGACAGCGGCCGTCAGCCCCAGCATTTT. Its translation: CASGDSGRQPQHF.

The chain links TRBV11-2 to TRBJ2-7; TRBD1 matches 9 bases. Germline CDR1 and CDR2: SGHAT and FQNNGV. The V gene end was trimmed by 5 bases and the J gene end by 6 bases; junction bases not matched to a gene: 8. The CDR3 is made up of 14 amino acids. The CDR3 coding sequence is TGTGCCAGCAGCCCACAGGGGGCCACGCGCGAGCAGTACTTC. It codes for CASSPQGATREQYF.

The rearrangement joins TRBV6-4 to TRBJ2-7; possible D gene TRBD2, 6 bases. This CDR3 spans 19 amino acids. Per the germline V gene, CDR1 is MRHNA and CDR2 is SNTAGT. V was cut by 3 bases and J by 1 base, with 25 bases left in between. DNA of the CDR3: TGTGCCAGCAGTGAGGTGGGTAGGGCTAGGCGGGAAGGGTCCTACGAGCAGTACTTC. Protein product: CASSEVGRARREGSYEQYF.

This clone was observed a few times. This rearrangement joins TRBV6-1 to TRBJ1-2; 11 bases are shared with TRBD1. V lost 4 bases, J lost 4 bases, and 8 bases stayed unmatched. The CDR3 is 16 amino acids. Germline V lookup: CDR1 MNHNS, CDR2 SASEGT. The CDR3 sequence: CASSALRTGGGYGYTF. The CDR3 nucleotides read TGTGCCAGCAGTGCCCTGAGGACAGGGGGCGGCTATGGCTACACCTTC.

The rearrangement uses TRBV11-1 and TRBJ2-3; 9 bases line up with TRBD2. CDR1 is SGHAT, CDR2 FQDESV, per germline (reference sequence). The V gene end was trimmed by 5 bases and the J gene end by 8 bases; junction bases not matched to a gene: 11. The CDR3 is 15 residues long. CDR3 amino acids: CASSPVAGGPPTQYF. DNA for the CDR3: TGTGCCAGCAGCCCTGTGGCGGGAGGGCCGCCTACGCAGTATTTT.

V usage is TRBV19 and J usage is TRBJ1-5; the match to TRBD1 covers 10 bases. Looked up from germline, CDR1 is LNHDA and CDR2 is SQIVND (reference sequence). The CDR3 is made up of 15 amino acids. The J segment lost 6 bases and the V segment lost 1 base, leaving 3 bases of the junction unmatched. The CDR3 sequence is CASSIGDRGTQPQHF. The CDR3 DNA is TGTGCCAGTAGTATAGGGGACAGGGGAACTCAGCCCCAGCATTTT.

The J gene is TRBJ2-1, the V gene TRBV5-1, with 7 bases fitting TRBD1. Looked up from germline, CDR1 is SGHRS and CDR2 is YFSETQ. The V and J ends lost 4 bases and 0 bases, in that order; junction bases with no gene match: 10. The CDR3 is 17 amino acids. The CDR3 region is CASSPATGLSSYNEQFF. The CDR3 nucleotides are TGCGCCAGCAGCCCGGCGACAGGGCTTAGCTCCTACAATGAGCAGTTCTTC.

V usage is TRBV2 and J usage is TRBJ1-2; D is uncertain. V was pared by 8 bases and J by 0 bases, with 10 bases between. CDR3 length equals 13 residues. The germline gives CDR1 SNHLY, CDR2 FYNNEI. CDR3 sequence (DNA): TGTGCCAGCGGTGGAGGGACTAACTATGGCTACACCTTC. Its protein product is CASGGGTNYGYTF.

This clone was counted between two and nine times. The chain recombines TRBV5-1 with TRBJ2-1; tentative D call: TRBD2 (5 bases). Trimming took off 5 bases at V and 8 bases at J, with 17 bases between the two ends. Germline CDR1 and CDR2: SGHRS and YFSETQ. CDR3 size: 14 residues. The CDR3 bases are TGCGCCAGCAGGTGGGCACCGGTCGGGGATGAGCAGTTCTTC. Its translation: CASRWAPVGDEQFF.

The CDR3 spells CASSPLSRGDYEQYF. The CDR3 nucleotides read TGTGCCAGCTCACCACTCTCCAGGGGGGACTACGAGCAGTACTTC. V and J are TRBV18 and TRBJ2-7, with D possibly matching TRBD1 (7 bases). Germline V gene data show CDR1 as KGHSH and CDR2 as LQKENI. This CDR3 is built from 15 residues. V lost 1 base to trimming and J lost 3 bases, with 13 bases between them.

The gene calls are TRBV11-2 and TRBJ2-1, with D possibly matching TRBD1 (6 bases). Germline V gene lookup returns CDR1 SGHAT and CDR2 FQNNGV. The V end lost 5 bases, the J end lost 5 bases, and 13 bases lay between the germline ends. The CDR3 loop spans 14 amino acids. CDR3 bases: TGTGCCAGCAGCCCTTTCCAGGGGAACAATGAGCAGTTCTTC. Amino acid sequence: CASSPFQGNNEQFF.

This chain joins TRBV7-9 and TRBJ1-4; tentative D call: TRBD1 (6 bases). The length of the CDR3 is 13 residues. The V and J ends lost 5 bases and 5 bases respectively, with 9 bases between them. Germline lookup yields CDR1 SEHNR and CDR2 FQNEAQ (reference sequence). CDR3 region: CASSGQLNEKLFF. In DNA form, the CDR3 reads TGTGCCAGCAGCGGACAGCTAAATGAAAAACTGTTTTTT.

The chain combines TRBV4-1 with TRBJ2-7; 8 bases align to TRBD1. Germline V gene lookup returns CDR1 MGHRA and CDR2 YSYEKL. J lost 4 bases, V lost 1 base, and 9 bases had no gene match. The CDR3 contains 16 residues. The DNA for the CDR3 is TGCGCCAGCAGCCAAGCTGCAGGACAGGGCTCTTACGAGCAGTACTTC. Amino acid sequence: CASSQAAGQGSYEQYF.

This chain joins TRBV9 and TRBJ2-1; 8 positions match TRBD2. V trimming: 0 bases; J trimming: 4 bases; junction bases outside the gene matches: 3. Germline values: CDR1 SGDLS, CDR2 YYNGEE. The length of the CDR3 is 15 residues. The CDR3 region has the DNA TGTGCCAGCAGCGTAGCGGGAGGGAGGTACAATGAGCAGTTCTTC. Its protein product is CASSVAGGRYNEQFF.

The chain uses TRBV5-1 and TRBJ1-1; tentative D call: TRBD1 (6 bases). Germline V CDR1 and CDR2: SGHRS, YFSETQ. This CDR3 is built from 13 residues. V was trimmed by 2 bases and J by 11 bases, leaving 16 bases between them. CDR3 DNA sequence: TGCGCCAGCAGCTTCGAGGGGGGAGTTGAGGCTTTCTTT. Its translation: CASSFEGGVEAFF.

The rearrangement uses TRBV9 and TRBJ2-1; unclear D gene. CDR1 and CDR2 (germline): SGDLS, YYNGEE. This CDR3 has 13 amino acids. Between the trimmed V and J ends, which lost 0 bases and 6 bases, there was a span of 7 bases. The CDR3 DNA sequence: TGTGCCAGCAGCGTAGGGCAGCTCAATGAGCAGTTCTTC. Protein sequence: CASSVGQLNEQFF.

The chain recombines TRBV15 with TRBJ2-1, with 11 bases fitting TRBD2. Germline CDR1 and CDR2: LNHNV and YYDKDF (reference sequence). V lost 5 bases, J lost 7 bases, and 10 bases stayed unmatched. The CDR3 runs 16 residues. In DNA form, the CDR3 reads TGTGCCACCAGCCCCAGTCTAGCGGGAGGATTAAATGAGCAGTTCTTC. This translates into CATSPSLAGGLNEQFF.

This rearrangement joins TRBV6-1 to TRBJ1-1; 9 bases line up with TRBD1. The CDR3 is made up of 12 amino acids. V was clipped by 5 bases and J by 12 bases; unmatched bases: 7. Germline-derived CDR1 and CDR2 are MNHNS and SASEGT. The chain's CDR3 is CASSSDRGATFF. CDR3 nucleotide sequence: TGTGCCAGCAGTTCGGACAGGGGTGCAACTTTCTTT.

The rearrangement links TRBV15 to TRBJ2-4; D possibly corresponds to TRBD1 (6 bases). V shed 1 base and J shed 3 bases, with 13 bases lying between them. Germline loops: CDR1 LNHNV, CDR2 YYDKDF (reference sequence). This CDR3 is built from 16 residues. CDR3 sequence reads: CATSRGDMGNKNIQYF. The CDR3 bases are TGTGCCACCAGCAGAGGGGACATGGGAAACAAAAACATTCAGTACTTC. The full variable domain, completed using reference TRBV15 and TRBJ2-4, is DAMVIQNPRYQVTQFGKPVTLSCSQTLNHNVMYWYQQKSSQAPKLLFHYYDKDFNNEADTPDNFQSRRPNTSFCFLDIRSPGLGDTAMYLCATSRGDMGNKNIQYFGAGTRLSVL.

This sequence joins TRBV4-1 and TRBJ2-7; 10 bases map to TRBD1. This CDR3 comprises 14 residues. J was trimmed by 1 base and V by 4 bases; bases with no gene match: 1. CDR1 and CDR2 (germline): MGHRA, YSYEKL. In DNA form, the CDR3 reads TGCGCCAGCAGCCCGGGACAGGGGTCCTACGAGCAGTACTTC. Translation: CASSPGQGSYEQYF.

This chain uses TRBV6-5 with TRBJ1-1; the D gene is possibly TRBD1 (5 bases). In germline, CDR1 is MNHEY, CDR2 SVGAGI. The V end was cut by 6 bases, the J end by 4 bases, with 12 bases between. The CDR3 loop spans 13 amino acids. Written as DNA, the CDR3 is TGTGCCAGCAGGCCCGGGGGGGGCACTGAAGCTTTCTTT. Amino acids: CASRPGGGTEAFF.

In DNA form, the CDR3 reads TGTGCCAGCAGCCCAGAACTAGCGGGAGACCTCTACAATGAGCAGTTCTTC. Translation: CASSPELAGDLYNEQFF. The chain employs TRBV5-4 and TRBJ2-1, with 11 bases that match TRBD2. CDR1 and CDR2 (germline): SGHNT, YYREEE (reference sequence). V lost 4 bases and J lost 3; bases outside the gene matches: 9. This CDR3 spans 17 amino acids.

The chain uses TRBV10-1 and TRBJ2-2; 8 bases fit TRBD2. Germline CDR1 and CDR2: WNHNN and SYGVQD (reference sequence). Trimming at V came to 6 bases and at J to 7 bases, leaving 7 bases not matched to a gene. CDR3 length: 14 amino acids. CDR3 loop: CASSRGAGGGELFF. CDR3 bases: TGCGCCAGCAGCCGAGGCGCGGGAGGCGGGGAGCTGTTTTTT.

The V gene is TRBV5-6, the J gene TRBJ1-1, with D possibly TRBD1 on 5 matching bases. V lost 1 base to trimming and J lost 4 bases, with 11 bases between them. This CDR3 region has 14 residues. Germline V lookup: CDR1 SGHDT, CDR2 YYEEEE. CDR3 sequence (DNA): TGTGCCAGCAGCTTGTCCAGGGCGGGCACTGAAGCTTTCTTT. Protein product: CASSLSRAGTEAFF.

The chain links TRBV5-6 to TRBJ1-2, with a tentative D call TRBD1 (5 bases). The CDR3 runs 14 residues. Germline CDR1 reads SGHDT; CDR2 reads YYEEEE. V dropped 4 bases and J dropped 2 bases, with 12 bases sitting between them. CDR3 sequence reads: CASSRLTGNYGYTF. CDR3 sequence (DNA): TGTGCCAGCAGCAGACTAACAGGAAACTATGGCTACACCTTC.